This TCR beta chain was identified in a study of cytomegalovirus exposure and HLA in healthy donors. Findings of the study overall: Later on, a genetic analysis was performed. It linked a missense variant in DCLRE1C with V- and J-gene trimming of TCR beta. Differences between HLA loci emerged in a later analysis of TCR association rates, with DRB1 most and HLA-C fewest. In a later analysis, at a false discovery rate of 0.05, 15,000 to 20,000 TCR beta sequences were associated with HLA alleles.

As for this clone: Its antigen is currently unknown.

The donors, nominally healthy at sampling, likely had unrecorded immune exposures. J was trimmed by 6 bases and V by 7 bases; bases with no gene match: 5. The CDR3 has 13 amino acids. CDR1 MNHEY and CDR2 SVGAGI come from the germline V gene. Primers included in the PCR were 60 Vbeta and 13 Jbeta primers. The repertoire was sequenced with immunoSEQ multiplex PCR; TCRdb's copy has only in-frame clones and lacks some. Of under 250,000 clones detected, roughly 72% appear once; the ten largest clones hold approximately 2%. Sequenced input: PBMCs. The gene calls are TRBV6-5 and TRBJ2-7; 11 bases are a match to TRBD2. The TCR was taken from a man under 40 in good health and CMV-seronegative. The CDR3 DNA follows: TGTGCCAGCACTCGACTAGCGGGGCTCGAGCAGTACTTC. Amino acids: CASTRLAGLEQYF.